These T cell receptor beta chains were read from a single sample in a study of early T cells in non-severe SARS-CoV-2 infection. Via MiXCR, TCRdb re-called the 5' RACE reads, giving one row per CDR3 protein. Found here are more than 65,000 distinct CDR3 sequences, around 11% of them singletons; the top ten hold less than 3%. The sample here was whole blood, taken at baseline. These receptors were taken from an adult who was a healthcare worker with PCR-confirmed SARS-CoV-2 infection or an uninfected control (not recorded which). The conserved cysteine and the conserved F or W are not part of the CDR3 here.

9 | TRBV29-1 | SVGGVETQY
12 | TRBV2 | ATSLQRGAYEQY
9 | TRBV14 | ASRAYYEQY
12 | TRBV24-1 | ATSDSTSYNEQF
13 | TRBV9 | ASSGRRGSNEKLF
11 | TRBV11-2 | ASSSGQIYEQY
12 | TRBV11-2 | ASSVGQGYTEAF
12 | TRBV29-1 | SVQPGGVGETQY
12 | TRBV29-1 | SVEGHKTVNEQF
13 | TRBV28 | ASSPRFRFPDTQY
13 | TRBV5-1 | ASSLGDGPNSPLH
15 | TRBV7-8 | ASSLGRLSGSSYEQY
10 | TRBV20-1 | SARAFGQPQH
12 | TRBV7-6 | ASSLGLAGYEQY
11 | TRBV10-3 | ATRMAEEETQY
12 | TRBV11-2 | ASSPEAGVKTQY
14 | TRBV7-8 | ASSFTTPGLEETQY
12 | TRBV29-1 | SGGGGAGNREQY
12 | TRBV11-2 | ASSYSGEGQPQH
11 | TRBV7-6 | ASSSITGSEQY
16 | TRBV20-1 | SARFGAGTPGVNQPQH
11 | TRBV6-6 | ASRPGARDEQF
11 | TRBV11-2 | ASSTLWGNEQF
14 | TRBV25-1 | ASSEFSGGPYNEQF